This T cell receptor beta chain was recovered during a study of shared clonotypes between healthy human individuals. Study-level points and caveats: Deeper or shallower sequencing was expected to change how clonotypes are shared among donors.

Germline assignment: CDR1 MDHEN and CDR2 SYDVKM. This CDR3 contains 14 residues. PCR replicates performed on unsorted PBMC used around 0.3 ug DNA, 30,000 or so T cell genomes. In the authors' workflow: Owing to the provision of junction-only sequences devoid of quality scores by immunoSEQ, filtering differed. Libraries were prepared by immunoSEQ multiplex PCR; TCRdb keeps only in-frame clonotypes and omits some of them. V and J calls and clone size follow that table, whereas D and trimming were derived from the DNA. The sample lists 550,000 to 600,000 clones, around three quarters seen once, with 12% in the top ten. Comment on this clone: Antigen unknown.

Donors were Caucasian adults residing in Nashville, Tennessee, USA. V usage is TRBV28 and J usage is TRBJ2-5; the D gene is possibly TRBD2 (6 bases). Gene TRBJ2-7 matches the end of the DNA better, so the J call may be wrong. The TCR sequence derives from a woman aged 40 to 49 in good health. Some clones in this sample may be carry-over from other donors' samples. The sequenced sample was PBMCs. The CDR3 protein is CASSLLRGGYEQYF. In nucleotides, the CDR3 is TGTGCCAGCAGTTTATTACGGGGAGGCTACGAGCAGTACTTC.